The 7 T cell receptor beta chains in this list originate from one sample, sequenced in a study of blood T cell repertoires in COVID-19. Generated by immunoSEQ multiplex PCR, the TCRdb table keeps only in-frame clones and is missing some. The sample carries under 200,000 clones, 65% to 85% recorded once. The sequenced material came from PBMCs or T cells enriched from blood (not recorded which). The receptor source for this set is a woman between 35 and 50 years old with acute COVID-19.

In DNA, the CDR3 is TGTGCCATCAGTGACCCCAGGGGTGTGACCGGGGAGCTGTTTTTT. Protein: CAISDPRGVTGELFF. J is TRBJ2-2 and V is TRBV10-3; TRBD1 is a possible D gene (6 bases). Trimming left V 3 bases short and J 5 bases short, with 13 bases between. CDR1 and CDR2 (germline): ENHRY, SYGVKD. The CDR3 has 15 amino acids.

The chain is built from TRBV19 and TRBJ2-5; 13 positions match TRBD2. The germline gives CDR1 LNHDA, CDR2 SQIVND (reference sequence). Losses at the gene ends were 4 bases for V and 5 bases for J; bases not matched to a gene: 7. This CDR3 is built from 16 residues. CDR3 coding DNA: TGTGCCAGTAGTACCTGGACTAGCGGGAGAGGGGAGACCCAGTACTTC. Translation: CASSTWTSGRGETQYF.

The chain carries TRBV6-2 or TRBV6-3 and TRBJ2-7; 7 nucleotides align to TRBD2. There are 15 residues in the CDR3. J was trimmed by 3 bases and V by 4 bases; bases with no gene match: 9. Germline CDR1 is MNHEY and CDR2 is SVGEGT. The CDR3 DNA follows: TGTGCCAGCAGTTTTGTTAGGGGCGGGAGCTACGAGCAGTACTTC. It specifies CASSFVRGGSYEQYF.

The chain has TRBV5-6 and TRBJ1-5, with unresolved D. Trimming cost V 0 bases and J 0 bases, with 7 bases left between them. The germline V gene encodes CDR1 SGHDT and CDR2 YYEEEE. The CDR3 runs 15 residues. CDR3 in amino acids: CASSLGGISNQPQHF. In nucleotides, the CDR3 is TGTGCCAGCAGCTTGGGAGGAATTAGCAATCAGCCCCAGCATTTT.

J is TRBJ1-2 and V is TRBV5-1, with D possibly TRBD1 on 6 matching bases. The CDR3 is 13 residues long. Germline V CDR1 and CDR2: SGHRS, YFSETQ. Deletions cut 4 bases from V and 6 bases from J, with 13 bases between. The CDR3 protein is CASSPGQFDGYTF. CDR3 bases: TGCGCCAGCAGCCCCGGACAGTTTGATGGCTACACCTTC.

CDR3 DNA sequence: TGTGCCAGCAGCCAAAAACAATACAATGAGCAGTTCTTC. This sequence encodes CASSQKQYNEQFF. The gene calls are TRBV2 and TRBJ2-1; D remains unclear. The CDR3 consists of 13 residues. The V and J ends lost 6 bases and 4 bases respectively, with 10 bases between them. CDR1 is SNHLY, CDR2 FYNNEI, per germline.

This clone was recorded only once. The rearrangement joins TRBV5-1 to TRBJ2-3; D possibly corresponds to TRBD2 (6 bases). The CDR3 sequence is 14 residues long. The V end lost 4 bases, the J end lost 4 bases, and 13 bases lay between the germline ends. CDR1 is SGHRS and CDR2 is YFSETQ in the germline V gene. CDR3 nucleotide sequence: TGCGCCAGCAGCCCGACTAGTCCCCCAGATACGCAGTATTTT. It translates to CASSPTSPPDTQYF.